This T cell receptor beta chain was captured in a study of cytomegalovirus exposure and HLA in healthy donors. Trimming took off 5 bases at V and 2 bases at J, with 15 bases between the two ends. Germline V gene data show CDR1 as MDHEN and CDR2 as SYDVKM. The CDR3 loop spans 15 amino acids. In the PCR, 60 Vbeta and 13 Jbeta primers were used. Data came from immunoSEQ multiplex PCR; TCRdb stores just in-frame clones and leaves some out. The repertoire holds around 99,000 clones, with approximately 76% as singletons. The J gene is TRBJ2-5, the V gene TRBV28; possible D gene TRBD1, 6 bases. This TCR was recovered from a man aged 35 to 55 in good health and CMV-seronegative. Material for sequencing was PBMCs. The CDR3, as DNA: TGTGCCAGCAGTAAAACCACTCAGGGGCAAGAGACCCAGTACTTC. Amino acid sequence: CASSKTTQGQETQYF.